A selection of T cell receptor beta chains follows, all from one sample in a study of vaccination and CD4 T cells after COVID-19. TCRdb called the PCR reads again in MiXCR, with one record for every CDR3 protein. The sample carries about 14,000 distinct CDR3 sequences, about 60% recorded once. Their target antigens are unknown. The sequenced sample consisted of CD4+ T cells from blood, cultured in vitro. The receptor source for this set is a human donor who had recovered from COVID-19. Each CDR3 is given with its conserved first and last residue. A D gene is named only where the DNA matches it firmly. Size tells how often a clone was seen (once, few, many) or the class of an expanded clone, and some rows leave it out.

clone size: few; J gene: TRBJ1-2; CDR3 length: 12; D gene: .; V gene: TRBV24-1; CDR3 protein: CATSETNYGYTF; CDR3 DNA: TGTGCCACCAGTGAAACTAACTATGGCTACACCTTC
clone size: .; J gene: TRBJ2-5; CDR3 length: 15; D gene: .; V gene: TRBV6-5; CDR3 protein: CASSYSGEGQETQYF; CDR3 DNA: TGTGCCAGCAGTTACTCAGGCGAGGGGCAAGAGACCCAGTACTTC
clone size: .; J gene: TRBJ2-7; CDR3 length: 14; D gene: TRBD2; V gene: TRBV7-2; CDR3 protein: CASSSGLVSYEQYF; CDR3 DNA: TGTGCCAGCAGCTCGGGACTAGTGTCCTACGAGCAGTACTTC
clone size: few; J gene: TRBJ1-4; CDR3 length: 14; D gene: .; V gene: TRBV20-1; CDR3 protein: CSARDWAGDEKLFF; CDR3 DNA: TGCAGTGCTAGAGATTGGGCAGGCGATGAAAAACTGTTTTTT
clone size: .; J gene: TRBJ2-2; CDR3 length: 18; D gene: TRBD1; V gene: TRBV7-9; CDR3 protein: CASSLDQGYWTGTGELFF; CDR3 DNA: TGTGCCAGCAGCTTAGACCAAGGGTATTGGACAGGCACCGGGGAGCTGTTTTTT
clone size: .; J gene: TRBJ2-7; CDR3 length: 15; D gene: .; V gene: TRBV12-3/TRBV12-4; CDR3 protein: CASSLLGARAYEQYF; CDR3 DNA: TGTGCCAGCAGTTTATTAGGGGCGAGAGCTTACGAGCAGTACTTC
clone size: once; J gene: TRBJ1-2; CDR3 length: 14; D gene: TRBD1; V gene: TRBV11-2; CDR3 protein: CASSSGQGHYGYTF; CDR3 DNA: TGTGCCAGCAGCTCCGGACAGGGCCACTATGGCTACACCTTC
clone size: .; J gene: TRBJ2-1; CDR3 length: 14; D gene: .; V gene: TRBV27; CDR3 protein: CASRARQAGNEQFF; CDR3 DNA: TGTGCCAGCAGAGCTAGACAGGCGGGGAATGAGCAGTTCTTC
clone size: .; J gene: TRBJ1-3; CDR3 length: 18; D gene: .; V gene: TRBV21-1; CDR3 protein: CASSVGSSLPLSGNTIYF; CDR3 DNA: TGTGCCAGCAGCGTGGGGAGCAGCCTACCCCTTTCTGGAAACACCATATATTTT
clone size: .; J gene: TRBJ1-6; CDR3 length: 15; D gene: .; V gene: TRBV12-3/TRBV12-4; CDR3 protein: CASSPSNSYNSPLHF; CDR3 DNA: TGTGCCAGCAGCCCGAGCAACTCCTATAATTCACCCCTCCACTTT
clone size: .; J gene: TRBJ1-5; CDR3 length: 14; D gene: .; V gene: TRBV24-1; CDR3 protein: CATSDPSVPGPQHF; CDR3 DNA: TGTGCCACCAGTGATCCCTCCGTTCCAGGCCCCCAGCATTTT
clone size: .; J gene: TRBJ1-4; CDR3 length: 15; D gene: .; V gene: TRBV19; CDR3 protein: CASSLADSPNEKLFF; CDR3 DNA: TGTGCCAGTAGCCTAGCGGACAGCCCAAATGAAAAACTGTTTTTT
clone size: .; J gene: TRBJ2-7; CDR3 length: 12; D gene: .; V gene: TRBV6-4; CDR3 protein: CASNIQGCEQYF; CDR3 DNA: TGTGCCAGCAATATTCAGGGATGCGAGCAGTACTTC
clone size: .; J gene: TRBJ2-5; CDR3 length: 14; D gene: .; V gene: TRBV11-2; CDR3 protein: CASRLLGRQETQYF; CDR3 DNA: TGTGCCAGCAGACTTCTAGGCCGCCAAGAGACCCAGTACTTC
clone size: .; J gene: TRBJ1-2; CDR3 length: 16; D gene: .; V gene: TRBV28; CDR3 protein: CASSSLRRGHYGGYTF; CDR3 DNA: TGTGCCAGCAGTTCATTGCGGAGGGGTCACTATGGCGGCTACACCTTC
clone size: few; J gene: TRBJ1-6; CDR3 length: 14; D gene: .; V gene: TRBV7-9; CDR3 protein: CASSLEGDNSPLHF; CDR3 DNA: TGTGCCAGCAGCTTAGAAGGTGACAATTCACCCCTCCACTTT
clone size: few; J gene: TRBJ2-2; CDR3 length: 14; D gene: TRBD1; V gene: TRBV6-1; CDR3 protein: CASRTTGDTGELFF; CDR3 DNA: TGTGCCAGCAGGACGACAGGGGACACCGGGGAGCTGTTTTTT
clone size: large; J gene: TRBJ1-4; CDR3 length: 14; D gene: .; V gene: TRBV20-1; CDR3 protein: CSARGSPGGEKLFF; CDR3 DNA: TGCAGTGCTAGAGGTAGTCCCGGAGGTGAAAAACTGTTTTTT
clone size: few; J gene: TRBJ1-2; CDR3 length: 15; D gene: TRBD1; V gene: TRBV11-2; CDR3 protein: CASSPPATGVGGYTF; CDR3 DNA: TGTGCCAGCAGCCCGCCTGCGACAGGGGTGGGAGGCTACACCTTC
clone size: few; J gene: TRBJ2-7; CDR3 length: 14; D gene: .; V gene: TRBV12-3/TRBV12-4; CDR3 protein: CASSPRTVSYEQYF; CDR3 DNA: TGTGCCAGCAGCCCGCGGACGGTTTCCTACGAGCAGTACTTC
clone size: .; J gene: TRBJ2-3; CDR3 length: 10; D gene: .; V gene: TRBV20-1; CDR3 protein: CSVPAGTQYF; CDR3 DNA: TGCAGTGTTCCCGCCGGTACGCAGTATTTT
clone size: .; J gene: TRBJ1-2; CDR3 length: 17; D gene: .; V gene: TRBV21-1; CDR3 protein: CASSKKRGTGQIYGYTF; CDR3 DNA: TGTGCCAGCAGCAAAAAGAGGGGGACAGGGCAAATCTATGGCTACACCTTC
clone size: once; J gene: TRBJ1-5; CDR3 length: 17; D gene: .; V gene: TRBV5-4; CDR3 protein: CASSLGGQDMANQPQHF; CDR3 DNA: TGTGCCAGCAGCTTGGGGGGGCAGGATATGGCCAATCAGCCCCAGCATTTT
clone size: .; J gene: TRBJ2-7; CDR3 length: 14; D gene: TRBD2; V gene: TRBV2; CDR3 protein: CASSDMLAGGGQYF; CDR3 DNA: TGTGCCAGCAGTGATATGTTAGCGGGAGGGGGGCAGTACTTC
clone size: .; J gene: TRBJ1-2; CDR3 length: 14; D gene: .; V gene: TRBV18; CDR3 protein: CASSPAILNYGYTF; CDR3 DNA: TGTGCCAGCTCACCCGCTATCCTAAACTATGGCTACACCTTC
clone size: .; J gene: TRBJ1-2; CDR3 length: 19; D gene: .; V gene: TRBV4-1; CDR3 protein: CASSHRIAGGPALGYGYTF; CDR3 DNA: TGCGCCAGCAGCCACAGAATCGCAGGAGGGCCGGCACTTGGCTATGGCTACACCTTC
clone size: .; J gene: TRBJ2-7; CDR3 length: 12; D gene: TRBD1; V gene: TRBV29-1; CDR3 protein: CSVEGTGYEQYF; CDR3 DNA: TGCAGCGTTGAAGGGACAGGGTACGAGCAGTACTTC
clone size: .; J gene: TRBJ2-7; CDR3 length: 14; D gene: .; V gene: TRBV20-1; CDR3 protein: CSARGGRAAYEQYF; CDR3 DNA: TGCAGTGCTAGAGGCGGAAGAGCGGCCTACGAGCAGTACTTC
clone size: few; J gene: TRBJ1-2; CDR3 length: 12; D gene: .; V gene: TRBV12-3/TRBV12-4; CDR3 protein: CASSSGDYGYTF; CDR3 DNA: TGTGCCAGCAGTTCGGGGGATTATGGCTACACCTTC
clone size: .; J gene: TRBJ2-3; CDR3 length: 14; D gene: .; V gene: TRBV6-1; CDR3 protein: CASSPEDSTDTQYF; CDR3 DNA: TGTGCCAGCAGTCCCGAGGACAGTACAGATACGCAGTATTTT
clone size: .; J gene: TRBJ1-5; CDR3 length: 15; D gene: .; V gene: TRBV5-1; CDR3 protein: CASSPGPGSSQPQHF; CDR3 DNA: TGCGCCAGCAGCCCCGGTCCTGGGAGCAGTCAGCCCCAGCATTTT
clone size: few; J gene: TRBJ2-1; CDR3 length: 16; D gene: TRBD2; V gene: TRBV10-3; CDR3 protein: CASGLAGGVAYNEQFF; CDR3 DNA: TGTGCCTCAGGGCTAGCGGGAGGGGTTGCCTACAATGAGCAGTTCTTC
clone size: .; J gene: TRBJ1-1; CDR3 length: 14; D gene: TRBD1; V gene: TRBV7-6; CDR3 protein: CASSPGQANTEAFF; CDR3 DNA: TGTGCCAGTAGCCCCGGACAGGCGAACACTGAAGCTTTCTTT
clone size: .; J gene: TRBJ1-2; CDR3 length: 15; D gene: .; V gene: TRBV3-1; CDR3 protein: CASSPLGGGDYGYTF; CDR3 DNA: TGTGCCAGCAGCCCCCTGGGGGGAGGGGACTATGGCTACACCTTC
clone size: .; J gene: TRBJ1-2; CDR3 length: 15; D gene: .; V gene: TRBV7-2; CDR3 protein: CASSRDGGGSYGYTF; CDR3 DNA: TGTGCCAGCAGCCGCGATGGAGGGGGGAGCTATGGCTACACCTTC
clone size: .; J gene: TRBJ2-7; CDR3 length: 14; D gene: .; V gene: TRBV27; CDR3 protein: CATQSRDGGYEQYF; CDR3 DNA: TGTGCCACCCAATCGAGGGACGGCGGTTACGAGCAGTACTTC
clone size: few; J gene: TRBJ1-3; CDR3 length: 15; D gene: TRBD1; V gene: TRBV6-5; CDR3 protein: CASSYRQGRGNTIYF; CDR3 DNA: TGTGCCAGCAGTTACCGACAGGGGAGGGGAAACACCATATATTTT
clone size: few; J gene: TRBJ1-5; CDR3 length: 12; D gene: .; V gene: TRBV6-2/TRBV6-3; CDR3 protein: CASSYVNQPQHF; CDR3 DNA: TGTGCCAGCAGTTACGTGAATCAGCCCCAGCATTTT
clone size: large; J gene: TRBJ1-2; CDR3 length: 14; D gene: .; V gene: TRBV24-1; CDR3 protein: CATSASRGLSGYTF; CDR3 DNA: TGTGCCACCAGTGCGTCGAGGGGGTTGAGCGGCTACACCTTC
clone size: .; J gene: TRBJ2-5; CDR3 length: 12; D gene: .; V gene: TRBV11-2; CDR3 protein: CASTQNGETQYF; CDR3 DNA: TGTGCCAGCACCCAGAACGGAGAGACCCAGTACTTC
clone size: .; J gene: TRBJ2-7; CDR3 length: 16; D gene: .; V gene: TRBV20-1; CDR3 protein: CSARDEGGSITYEQYF; CDR3 DNA: TGCAGTGCTAGAGATGAGGGGGGCAGTATAACCTACGAGCAGTACTTC
clone size: .; J gene: TRBJ2-1; CDR3 length: 16; D gene: TRBD1; V gene: TRBV6-1; CDR3 protein: CASRRLGTDNRNEQFF; CDR3 DNA: TGTGCCAGCAGGCGACTCGGGACAGACAACCGCAATGAGCAGTTCTTC
clone size: .; J gene: TRBJ2-1; CDR3 length: 15; D gene: .; V gene: TRBV6-2/TRBV6-3; CDR3 protein: CASSLSGVRDNEQFF; CDR3 DNA: TGTGCCAGCAGTTTATCAGGGGTTCGGGACAATGAGCAGTTCTTC
clone size: .; J gene: TRBJ2-5; CDR3 length: 14; D gene: .; V gene: TRBV7-9; CDR3 protein: CASSQGYNQETQYF; CDR3 DNA: TGCGCCAGCAGCCAAGGCTATAACCAAGAGACCCAGTACTTC
clone size: .; J gene: TRBJ1-5; CDR3 length: 14; D gene: .; V gene: TRBV6-1; CDR3 protein: CASRPGQTNQPQHF; CDR3 DNA: TGTGCCAGCAGGCCCGGACAGACCAATCAGCCCCAGCATTTT
clone size: .; J gene: TRBJ2-7; CDR3 length: 15; D gene: .; V gene: TRBV28; CDR3 protein: CASSRSAGSTYEQYF; CDR3 DNA: TGTGCCAGCAGTCGGTCCGCCGGGAGTACCTACGAGCAGTACTTC
clone size: .; J gene: TRBJ2-5; CDR3 length: 12; D gene: TRBD2; V gene: TRBV7-2; CDR3 protein: CASSLLAETQYF; CDR3 DNA: TGTGCCAGCAGCCTACTAGCGGAGACCCAGTACTTC
clone size: .; J gene: TRBJ2-5; CDR3 length: 16; D gene: TRBD2; V gene: TRBV24-1; CDR3 protein: CATSDLTSGREETQYF; CDR3 DNA: TGTGCCACCAGTGATTTAACTAGCGGGAGGGAAGAGACCCAGTACTTC
clone size: .; J gene: TRBJ1-5; CDR3 length: 15; D gene: TRBD1; V gene: TRBV5-1; CDR3 protein: CASSSPEGAGQPQHF; CDR3 DNA: TGCGCCAGCAGCTCCCCGGAGGGGGCAGGACAGCCCCAGCATTTT
clone size: .; J gene: TRBJ2-7; CDR3 length: 16; D gene: .; V gene: TRBV7-9; CDR3 protein: CASSFSVTGNSYEQYF; CDR3 DNA: TGTGCCAGCAGCTTTTCTGTGACAGGTAACTCCTACGAGCAGTACTTC
clone size: .; J gene: TRBJ1-1; CDR3 length: 15; D gene: TRBD1; V gene: TRBV7-8; CDR3 protein: CASSGTRGEDTEAFF; CDR3 DNA: TGTGCCAGCAGCGGGACCAGGGGGGAGGACACTGAAGCTTTCTTT
clone size: few; J gene: TRBJ1-1; CDR3 length: 16; D gene: .; V gene: TRBV6-5; CDR3 protein: CASSYPAGEGVTEAFF; CDR3 DNA: TGTGCCAGCAGTTATCCGGCAGGGGAAGGGGTCACTGAAGCTTTCTTT
clone size: .; J gene: TRBJ2-2; CDR3 length: 13; D gene: .; V gene: TRBV10-1; CDR3 protein: CASSRGLPGELFF; CDR3 DNA: TGCGCCAGCAGTCGAGGGCTCCCCGGGGAGCTGTTTTTT
clone size: few; J gene: TRBJ1-3; CDR3 length: 14; D gene: .; V gene: TRBV20-1; CDR3 protein: CSARDHVSGNTIYF; CDR3 DNA: TGCAGTGCTAGAGATCACGTCTCTGGAAACACCATATATTTT